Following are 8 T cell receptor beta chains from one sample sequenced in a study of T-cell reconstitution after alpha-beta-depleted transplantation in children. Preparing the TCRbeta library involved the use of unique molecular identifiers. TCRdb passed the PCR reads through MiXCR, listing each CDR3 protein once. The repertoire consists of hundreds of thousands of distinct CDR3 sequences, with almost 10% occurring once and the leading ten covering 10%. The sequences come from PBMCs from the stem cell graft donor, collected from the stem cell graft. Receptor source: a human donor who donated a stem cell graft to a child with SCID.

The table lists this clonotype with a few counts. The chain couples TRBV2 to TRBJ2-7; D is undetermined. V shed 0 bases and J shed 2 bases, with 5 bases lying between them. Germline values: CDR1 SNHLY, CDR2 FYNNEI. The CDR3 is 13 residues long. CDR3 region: CASSEAVTYEQYF. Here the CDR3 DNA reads TGTGCCAGCAGTGAAGCGGTTACCTACGAGCAGTACTTC.

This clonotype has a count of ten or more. CDR3 DNA sequence: TGCAGCGTTGTAATTAGCGGGGGTTTCTACGAGCAGTACTTC. It specifies CSVVISGGFYEQYF. The rearrangement links TRBV29-1 to TRBJ2-7; 9 nucleotides agree with TRBD2. Looked up from germline, CDR1 is SQVTM and CDR2 is ANQGSEA. The CDR3 consists of 14 residues. The V gene end was trimmed by 4 bases and the J gene end by 3 bases; junction bases not matched to a gene: 7.

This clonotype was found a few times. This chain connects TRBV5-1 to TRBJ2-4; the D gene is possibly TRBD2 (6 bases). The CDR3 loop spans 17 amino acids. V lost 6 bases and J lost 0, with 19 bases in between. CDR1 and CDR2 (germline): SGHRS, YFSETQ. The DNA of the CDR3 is TGCGCCAGCACCCCAATTGGCGGGGCTGTAGCCAAAAACATTCAGTACTTC. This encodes CASTPIGGAVAKNIQYF.

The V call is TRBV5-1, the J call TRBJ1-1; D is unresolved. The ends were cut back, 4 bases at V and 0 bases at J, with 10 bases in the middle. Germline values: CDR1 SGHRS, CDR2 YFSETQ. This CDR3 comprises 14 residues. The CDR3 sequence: CASSQQTLNTEAFF. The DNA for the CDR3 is TGCGCCAGCAGCCAACAGACTCTGAACACTGAAGCTTTCTTT.

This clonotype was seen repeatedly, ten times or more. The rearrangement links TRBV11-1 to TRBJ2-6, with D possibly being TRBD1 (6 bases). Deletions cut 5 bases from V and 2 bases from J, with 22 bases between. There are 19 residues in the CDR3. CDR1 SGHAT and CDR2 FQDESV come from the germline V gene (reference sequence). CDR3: CASSPNDRLVGTGANVLTF. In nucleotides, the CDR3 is TGTGCCAGCAGCCCCAACGACAGGCTTGTTGGAACTGGGGCCAACGTCCTGACTTTC.

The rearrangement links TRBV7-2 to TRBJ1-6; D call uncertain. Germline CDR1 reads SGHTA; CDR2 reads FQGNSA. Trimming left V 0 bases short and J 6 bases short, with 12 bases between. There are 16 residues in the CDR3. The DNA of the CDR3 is TGTGCCAGCAGCTTAGCTAGCGTGTACCCTAATTCACCCCTCCACTTT. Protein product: CASSLASVYPNSPLHF.

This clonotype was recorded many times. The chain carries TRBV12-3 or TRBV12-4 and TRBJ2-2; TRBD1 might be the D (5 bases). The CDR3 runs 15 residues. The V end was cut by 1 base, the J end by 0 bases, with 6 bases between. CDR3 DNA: TGTGCCAGCAGTTTAGGCAGGGCGAACACCGGGGAGCTGTTTTTT. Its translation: CASSLGRANTGELFF.

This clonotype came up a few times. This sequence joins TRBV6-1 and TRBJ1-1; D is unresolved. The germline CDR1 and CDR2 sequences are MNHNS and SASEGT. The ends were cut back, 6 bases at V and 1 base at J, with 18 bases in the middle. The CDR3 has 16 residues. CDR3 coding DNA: TGTGCCAGCAGCTCCGCCGGGCGGGGAGCGAACACTGAAGCTTTCTTT. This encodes CASSSAGRGANTEAFF.